The clone carrying this TCR beta chain appeared a few times. Its specificity is unknown. Expressed TCRB transcripts were sequenced after all isolated RNA was converted to cDNA. Sequencing used immunoSEQ multiplex PCR; TCRdb keeps in-frame clones, though not all of them. The top ten clones hold more than 0.015% of a sample with roughly 260,000 clones, roughly a tenth of them seen once. The CDR3 runs 15 residues. CDR1 and CDR2 from the germline V gene are SGHTA and FQGNSA. V gave up 5 bases and J gave up 1 base; unmatched junction bases: 6. The source of the sample is a study of beta chain features in type 1 diabetes. The study, taken as a whole, reports: A moderate, significant TCRB CDR3 shortening appeared in type 1 diabetes across four CD4+ subsets. TCRB repertoires of naive, central memory and Treg cells appeared more similar among patients than among healthy donors.

The material sequenced was naive CD4+ T cells from blood. The clonotype comes from a man in his thirties or forties with type 1 diabetes. The genes are TRBV7-2 and TRBJ1-2; TRBD1 aligns across 8 bases. The CDR3 protein is CASSPSGGLNYGYTF. The CDR3 DNA reads as TGTGCCAGCAGCCCCTCAGGGGGCCTTAACTATGGCTACACCTTC.